This TCR beta chain was identified in a study of cytomegalovirus exposure and HLA in healthy donors. The primer mix had 60 Vbeta and 13 Jbeta primers. Clones were read by immunoSEQ multiplex PCR, and TCRdb kept only the in-frame ones, dropping some. Of more than 140,000 clones in the sample, around 66% were seen once. Germline lookup yields CDR1 SGHTA and CDR2 FQGNSA. The CDR3 contains 16 residues. Trimming at V came to 5 bases and at J to 5 bases, leaving 9 bases not matched to a gene. This TCR was sampled from a woman in her 30s in good health and CMV-seropositive. The specimen was PBMCs. This chain connects TRBV7-2 to TRBJ1-6; 7 bases align to TRBD1. CDR3 nucleotides: TGTGCCAGCAGCATCTATGGGACAGTCGATAATTCACCCCTCCACTTT. This encodes CASSIYGTVDNSPLHF.